One sample yielded the 24 T cell receptor beta chains listed below, sequenced in a study of blood T cell repertoires in COVID-19. Some clones are missing from TCRdb's copy, which holds only in-frame ones; the method was immunoSEQ multiplex PCR. This sample has roughly 410,000 clones, with around 89% found just once. Sequencing input: peripheral blood. Source of these receptors: a woman aged 35 to 49 with COVID-19, enrolled during active disease.

V gene TRBV19 combines with J gene TRBJ2-2, with D unresolved. V was clipped by 7 bases and J by 5 bases, with 14 bases between them. The CDR3 contains 14 residues. The germline gives CDR1 LNHDA, CDR2 SQIVND (reference sequence). CDR3 sequence reads: CASNEQASTGELFF. The CDR3 region has the DNA TGTGCCAGTAATGAGCAAGCTTCTACCGGGGAGCTGTTTTTT.

The CDR3 nucleotides read TGTGCCAGCAGCCCTCGGACAGGGAAAGATCAGCCCCAGCATTTT. Its protein is CASSPRTGKDQPQHF. The rearrangement links TRBV9 to TRBJ1-5; TRBD1 matches 8 bases. Germline values: CDR1 SGDLS, CDR2 YYNGEE. The CDR3 runs 15 residues. V trimming: 4 bases; J trimming: 5 bases; junction bases outside the gene matches: 8.

The chain is built from TRBV4-3 and TRBJ1-6, with a weak D call TRBD1 (5 bases). CDR1 is LGHNA and CDR2 is YSLEER in the germline V gene. The CDR3 covers 16 residues. Trimming took 0 bases from V and 10 from J, leaving 16 bases between them. The CDR3 coding sequence is TGCGCCAGCAGCCAAGATCAAGGGGCGCGAGGATCACCCCTCCACTTT. Translated, it gives CASSQDQGARGSPLHF.

The J gene is TRBJ1-1, the V gene TRBV5-5; perhaps TRBD1 as D (5 bases). V gave up 8 bases and J gave up 0 bases, with 14 bases separating them. The CDR3 contains 14 residues. Looked up from germline, CDR1 is SGHKS and CDR2 is YYEKEE (reference sequence). For the CDR3, the DNA is TGTGCCAGTGCAGGGATGCCCATGAACACTGAAGCTTTCTTT. It translates to CASAGMPMNTEAFF. The variable domain in full, completed from reference TRBV5-5 and TRBJ1-1, reads DAGVTQSPTHLIKTRGQQVTLRCSPISGHKSVSWYQQVLGQGPQFIFQYYEKEERGRGNFPDRFSARQFPNYSSELNVNALLLGDSALYLCASAGMPMNTEAFFGQGTRLTVV.

This clone was counted at least ten times. This sequence joins TRBV12-5 and TRBJ2-1; 10 nucleotides match TRBD1. Germline loops: CDR1 LGHNT, CDR2 FRNRAP. With 2 bases clipped from V and 8 bases from J, the junction kept 12 bases outside the gene matches. The CDR3 spans 17 residues. CDR3 sequence (DNA): TGTGCTAGTGGTTTGAAGTTTCCGGGACAGGGGATCGATGAGCAGTTCTTC. Amino acid sequence: CASGLKFPGQGIDEQFF. The full variable domain, its missing parts supplied by reference TRBV12-5 and TRBJ2-1, is DARVTQTPRHKVTEMGQEVTMRCQPILGHNTVFWYRQTMMQGLELLAYFRNRAPLDDSGMPKDRFSAEMPDATLATLKIQPSEPRDSAVYFCASGLKFPGQGIDEQFFGPGTRLTVL.

The chain combines TRBV7-2 with TRBJ1-4; no clear D gene. CDR3 length: 15 residues. Germline V gene data show CDR1 as SGHTA and CDR2 as FQGNSA. V gave up 4 bases and J gave up 3 bases, with 12 bases separating them. This chain's CDR3 is CASSWEWGSNEKLFF. DNA of the CDR3: TGTGCCAGCAGCTGGGAGTGGGGATCTAATGAAAAACTGTTTTTT.

The rearrangement joins TRBV6-6 to TRBJ1-5; TRBD1 matches at 7 bases. This CDR3 comprises 13 residues. V shed 6 bases, J shed 9 bases, and the junction held 8 bases outside the gene matches. The germline gives CDR1 MNHNY, CDR2 SVGAGI (reference sequence). Here the CDR3 reads CASSQDRPRPQHF. Here the CDR3 DNA reads TGTGCCAGCAGCCAGGACAGGCCCAGGCCCCAGCATTTT.

Regarding this clone: The same CDR3 also results from other DNA sequences found in this sample. V usage is TRBV4-2 and J usage is TRBJ2-5; no clear D. V was pared by 1 base and J by 4 bases, with 4 bases between. The CDR3 loop spans 12 amino acids. Germline values: CDR1 LGHNA, CDR2 YNFKEQ. In nucleotides, the CDR3 is TGTGCCAGCAGCCAAGGAGGAGAGACCCAGTACTTC. This codes for CASSQGGETQYF.

The chain carries TRBV14 and TRBJ1-2; unclear D gene. Trimming removed 4 bases at V and 4 bases at J, with 16 bases between. Looked up from germline, CDR1 is SGHDN and CDR2 is FVKESK. The length of the CDR3 is 15 residues. The CDR3 DNA reads TGTGCCAGCAGCCTAAACAGTCCGCGCAGCTATGGCTACACCTTC. Translating it yields CASSLNSPRSYGYTF.

This rearrangement joins TRBV7-2 to TRBJ2-7; the D gene is possibly TRBD1 (5 bases). The germline V and J ends were trimmed by 4 bases and 3 bases, with 10 bases remaining between them. The CDR3 is made up of 13 amino acids. Germline CDR1 SGHTA, CDR2 FQGNSA. CDR3: CASSSGSLYEQYF. DNA of the CDR3: TGTGCCAGCAGCTCAGGGTCCCTCTACGAGCAGTACTTC.

The rearrangement links TRBV5-1 to TRBJ2-2; TRBD2 matches 13 bases. The junction had 10 bases not matched to a gene; V was cut back by 4 bases and J by 1 base. Germline-derived CDR1 and CDR2 are SGHRS and YFSETQ. The CDR3 loop spans 19 amino acids. The CDR3 DNA reads as TGCGCCAGCAGCCCGCCAGGACTAGCGGGAGTACGGAACACCGGGGAGCTGTTTTTT. Its protein product is CASSPPGLAGVRNTGELFF.

This clone has just a few counts. The chain uses TRBV19 and TRBJ1-6; 7 bases fit TRBD1. Germline V lookup: CDR1 LNHDA, CDR2 SQIVND (reference sequence). The length of the CDR3 is 15 residues. The junction had 7 bases not matched to a gene; V was cut back by 5 bases and J by 6 bases. The CDR3 nucleotides are TGTGCCAGTAGTGTCGACAGGGCAGCTAATTCACCCCTCCACTTT. It is translated as CASSVDRAANSPLHF.

This clone was observed a few times. V is TRBV12-2 and J is TRBJ2-7; the table's D gene call, TRBD2, was not cross checked with the DNA. TRBV12-2 is flagged as a pseudogene. The CDR3 spans 17 residues. This CDR3 reads CASRLVVPSHSSYEQYF. CDR3 bases: TGTGCAAGTCGCTTAGTTGTTCCATCCCATAGCTCCTACGAGCAGTACTTC.

The CDR3 DNA sequence: TGTGCCAGCAGCTTGGGCCAGACGGGGGGAAATGAAAAACTGTTTTTT. Residues: CASSLGQTGGNEKLFF. The rearrangement links TRBV5-8 to TRBJ1-4; maybe TRBD1 (5 bases). The CDR3 has 16 residues. The V end was cut by 0 bases, the J end by 5 bases, with 14 bases between. The germline gives CDR1 SGHTS, CDR2 YDEGEE.

This clone was detected only a few times. The CDR3 region is CTCGQGVFYNSPLHF. Written as DNA, the CDR3 is TGCACCTGTGGACAGGGGGTCTTTTATAATTCACCCCTCCACTTT. The chain uses TRBV1 and TRBJ1-6; the table's TRBD1 call for D was not verified on the DNA. TRBV1 is shown as a pseudogene. CDR3 size: 15 residues.

This rearrangement joins TRBV27 to TRBJ2-5, with D perhaps TRBD1 (5 bases). V was cut by 4 bases and J by 3 bases, with 12 bases left in between. The CDR3 runs to 14 residues. Germline CDR1 reads MNHEY; CDR2 reads SMNVEV (reference sequence). CDR3 amino acids: CASSSRAGKETQYF. DNA of the CDR3: TGTGCCAGCAGTTCTAGGGCAGGGAAAGAGACCCAGTACTTC.

The genes are TRBV7-2 and TRBJ1-2; 8 bases are shared with TRBD1. The CDR3 has 14 residues. Germline loops: CDR1 SGHTA, CDR2 FQGNSA. V lost 1 base to trimming and J lost 6 bases; unmatched junction nucleotides: 4. In DNA form, the CDR3 reads TGTGCCAGCAGCTTAGGGGACAGGAGGGATGGCTACACCTTC. Protein: CASSLGDRRDGYTF.

The chain couples TRBV7-9 to TRBJ2-3; a possible D gene is TRBD2 (6 bases). Germline CDR1 SEHNR, CDR2 FQNEAQ (reference sequence). This CDR3 has 12 amino acids. V lost 9 bases, J lost 4 bases, and 11 bases lay in between. CDR3 coding DNA: TGTGCCAGTACGGGAGAGTCAGATACGCAGTATTTT. It codes for CASTGESDTQYF.

This clone occurred a few times. The chain is built from TRBV29-1 and TRBJ2-1, with 9 bases fitting TRBD1. Germline V lookup: CDR1 SQVTM, CDR2 ANQGSEA. The junction had 8 bases not matched to a gene; V was cut back by 7 bases and J by 4 bases. The CDR3 runs to 14 residues. The CDR3 DNA reads as TGCAGCGCTATGGGACAGGGATCTTACAATGAGCAGTTCTTC. Encoded protein: CSAMGQGSYNEQFF.

The chain joins TRBV28 to TRBJ1-2; D is undetermined. V dropped 6 bases and J dropped 4 bases, with 15 bases sitting between them. CDR1 is MDHEN, CDR2 SYDVKM, per germline. The CDR3 covers 14 residues. The CDR3 nucleotides read TGTGCCAGCAGGGGAGGGCGATTCCTCTATGGCTACACCTTC. Its translation is CASRGGRFLYGYTF.

The CDR3 region is CASSQDRAGEQFF. The CDR3 DNA is TGTGCCAGCAGCCAAGACAGGGCTGGTGAGCAGTTCTTC. V gene TRBV4-2 combines with J gene TRBJ2-1; tentative D call: TRBD1 (5 bases). Trimming shortened V by 0 bases and J by 9 bases, and 9 bases separated the two germline ends. Germline CDR1 and CDR2: LGHNA and YNFKEQ. CDR3 size: 13 residues.

The chain couples TRBV15 to TRBJ1-2; 9 bases are a match to TRBD1. V dropped 0 bases and J dropped 5; count of bases not matched to a gene: 4. The CDR3 is 15 residues long. Looked up from germline, CDR1 is LNHNV and CDR2 is YYDKDF (reference sequence). The CDR3: CATSRDPDRGYGYTF. The CDR3 DNA sequence: TGTGCCACCAGCAGAGACCCGGACAGGGGTTATGGCTACACCTTC.

This chain uses TRBV7-8 with TRBJ2-5; 7 positions agree with TRBD2. The germline V gene encodes CDR1 SGHVS and CDR2 FQNEAQ. Germline trimming cut 5 bases from V and 5 bases from J; bases unmatched to any gene: 2. This CDR3 has 12 amino acids. CDR3 loop: CASSAGGETQYF. The CDR3 DNA is TGTGCCAGCAGCGCCGGGGGGGAGACCCAGTACTTC. The full variable domain, with the rest looked up from reference TRBV7-8 and TRBJ2-5, is GAGVSQSPRYKVAKRGQDVALRCDPISGHVSLFWYQQALGQGPEFLTYFQNEAQLDKSGLPSDRFFAERPEGSVSTLKIQRTQQEDSAVYLCASSAGGETQYFGPGTRLLVL.

The chain employs TRBV6-6 and TRBJ1-2, with unresolved D. The V and J ends lost 0 bases and 1 base respectively, with 9 bases between them. Germline CDR1 and CDR2: MNHNY and SVGAGI (reference sequence). This CDR3 spans 15 amino acids. CDR3: CASSYSPGINYGYTF. The CDR3 DNA is TGTGCCAGCAGTTACTCCCCGGGGATTAACTATGGCTACACCTTC.